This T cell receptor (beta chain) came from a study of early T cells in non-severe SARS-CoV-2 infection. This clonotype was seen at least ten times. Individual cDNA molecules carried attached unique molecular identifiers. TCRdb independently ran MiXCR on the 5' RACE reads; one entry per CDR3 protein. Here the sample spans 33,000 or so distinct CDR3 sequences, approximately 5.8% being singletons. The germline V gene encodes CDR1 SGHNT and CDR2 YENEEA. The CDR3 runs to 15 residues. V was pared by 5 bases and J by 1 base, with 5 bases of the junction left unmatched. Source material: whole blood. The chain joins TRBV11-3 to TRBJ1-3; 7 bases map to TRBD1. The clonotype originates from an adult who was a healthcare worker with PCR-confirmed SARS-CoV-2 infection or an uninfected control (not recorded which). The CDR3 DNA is TGTGCCAGCAGCGCCGAGACAGGGTCTGGAAACACCATATATTTT. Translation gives CASSAETGSGNTIYF.